The 5 T cell receptor beta chains listed next were all sequenced from one sample in a study of blood T cell repertoires in COVID-19. Clones were read by immunoSEQ multiplex PCR, and TCRdb kept only the in-frame ones, dropping some. Counted here are about 85,000 clones, more than 65% occurring once; the ten biggest clones make up 11%. Sequenced material: peripheral blood. These receptors all come from a man between 65 and 80 years old with acute or convalescent COVID-19.

The V and J genes are TRBV11-2 and TRBJ2-2, with D hard to call. There are 14 residues in the CDR3. Deletions cut 5 bases from V and 4 bases from J, with 11 bases between. CDR1 is SGHAT, CDR2 FQNNGV, per germline. CDR3 in DNA: TGTGCCAGCAGCCCCATAGTATCCACCGGGGAGCTGTTTTTT. Protein: CASSPIVSTGELFF.

The chain recombines TRBV18 with TRBJ1-5; D unclear. Germline V gives CDR1 KGHSH, CDR2 LQKENI. V was trimmed by 3 bases and J by 5 bases, leaving 8 bases between them. The CDR3 contains 13 residues. The CDR3 loop is CASSPNSDQPQHF. The CDR3 nucleotides are TGTGCCAGCTCACCTAACAGTGATCAGCCCCAGCATTTT.

J is TRBJ2-3 and V is TRBV14; the D is unclear. This CDR3 contains 14 residues. V lost 0 bases and J lost 5, with 9 bases in between. CDR1 is SGHDN and CDR2 is FVKESK in the germline V gene. CDR3 DNA: TGTGCCAGCAGCCAAGATCCCCACGGAGATACGCAGTATTTT. It codes for CASSQDPHGDTQYF.

J is TRBJ2-2 and V is TRBV10-3; possible D gene TRBD2, 6 bases. The V gene's germline CDR1 is ENHRY and CDR2 SYGVKD. The V end was cut by 3 bases, the J end by 6 bases, with 11 bases between. The CDR3 runs to 14 residues. The CDR3 spells CAISDGGSPGELFF. CDR3 nucleotide sequence: TGTGCCATCAGTGACGGGGGAAGCCCCGGGGAGCTGTTTTTT.

The V call is TRBV2, the J call TRBJ1-2, with D perhaps TRBD1 (6 bases). Deletions cut 8 bases from V and 7 bases from J, with 14 bases between. The CDR3 contains 12 residues. CDR1 and CDR2 from the germline V gene are SNHLY and FYNNEI. CDR3 sequence: CASLTGLGGYTF. The CDR3 nucleotides read TGTGCCAGCTTAACAGGGTTGGGTGGCTACACCTTC.